This is a list of T cell receptor beta chains from one sample in a study of CD8 T cells in ankylosing spondylitis. TCRdb re-analysed the 5' RACE reads in MiXCR, keeping a single row per CDR3 protein. The data contain approximately 400,000 distinct CDR3 sequences, 15% to 20% of them seen just once; the ten biggest clones take up 0.95% to 1.1%. The sequencing sample was made of blood, either unsorted or a sorted T cell fraction (not recorded which). The receptors come from a male donor with ankylosing spondylitis. Both conserved end residues are part of each CDR3. D genes are given only for firm matches. Size is stated for part of the rows, as once, few or many counts, or as a class when the clone is expanded.

clone_size	v_call	j_call	d_call	cdr3_nt	cdr3_aa
many	TRBV12-3/TRBV12-4	TRBJ2-3	-	TGTGCCAGCAGTTTAAGGAGCACAGATACGCAGTATTTT	CASSLRSTDTQYF
-	TRBV2	TRBJ2-7	TRBD1	TGTGCCAGCGGGGAGGGACAGGGACACGAGCAGTACTTC	CASGEGQGHEQYF
-	TRBV6-5	TRBJ2-6	-	TGTGCCAGCAGTTACTCGGTTTGGCCCGAGGGGGCCAACGTCCTGACTTTC	CASSYSVWPEGANVLTF
-	TRBV29-1	TRBJ1-1	TRBD1	TGCAGCGTTGTATGGGACAGGGACCCCCCGAACACTGAAGCTTTCTTT	CSVVWDRDPPNTEAFF
-	TRBV20-1	TRBJ1-4	-	TGCAGTGCAAAGGGTGGGGGGCTGGGAGAAAAACTGTTTTTT	CSAKGGGLGEKLFF
many	TRBV20-1	TRBJ2-1	TRBD2	TGCAGTGCTGCAGGACTAGCGGGGGGGGGAGACAATGAGCAGTTCTTC	CSAAGLAGGGDNEQFF
many	TRBV7-3	TRBJ2-2	-	TGTGCCAGCAGCTTGGTACAGAACACCGGGGAGCTGTTTTTT	CASSLVQNTGELFF
few	TRBV6-1	TRBJ2-2	TRBD2	TGTGCCGGAGAGCGGGGGGATAACACCGGGGAGCTGTTTTTT	CAGERGDNTGELFF
few	TRBV7-8	TRBJ1-3	TRBD1	TGTGCCAGCAGCCCCAGGACAGGGAGCGCGATTGTCGGTGGAAACACCATATATTTT	CASSPRTGSAIVGGNTIYF
few	TRBV5-5	TRBJ2-7	TRBD2	TGTGCCAGCAGTTACGATGAGATTAGCGGGACTCCCTACGAGCAGTACTTC	CASSYDEISGTPYEQYF